One sample yielded the 7 T cell receptor beta chains listed below, sequenced in a study of shared clonotypes between healthy human individuals. Assay used: immunoSEQ multiplex PCR; TCRdb lists only in-frame clones, some missing. Found here are under 1,900,000 clones, 98% to 99% of them singletons; the top ten hold 0.36%. Specimen: naive CD4+ T cells sorted from blood. Subset: CD45RA+ positively selected. Every receptor here comes from a man aged 30 to 39 in good health.

The V call is TRBV9, the J call TRBJ1-4, with 7 bases identical to TRBD1. The germline V gene has CDR1 SGDLS and CDR2 YYNGEE. The V segment lost 4 bases and the J segment 7 bases; nucleotides outside the gene matches: 7. There are 14 residues in the CDR3. The CDR3: CASSTGVGREKLFF. The CDR3 DNA sequence: TGTGCCAGCAGCACAGGGGTTGGGCGTGAAAAACTGTTTTTT.

The chain is built from TRBV6-1 and TRBJ2-7; tentative D call: TRBD1 (5 bases). Germline assignment: CDR1 MNHNS and CDR2 SASEGT. CDR3 length: 13 residues. The V gene lost 6 bases and the J gene lost 7 bases, with 16 bases spanning the gap. The CDR3 region is CASRGASRREQYF. CDR3 sequence (DNA): TGTGCCAGCAGAGGGGCCTCGAGGCGGGAGCAGTACTTC.

The chain joins TRBV7-2 to TRBJ2-1, with 10 bases fitting TRBD2. This CDR3 is 18 amino acids long. V was pared by 0 bases and J by 2 bases, with 7 bases of the junction left unmatched. The germline CDR1 and CDR2 sequences are SGHTA and FQGNSA. The CDR3 DNA is TGTGCCAGCAGCTTAGCATCAGCGGGAGGGCCGGCCTACAATGAGCAGTTCTTC. Translation: CASSLASAGGPAYNEQFF. The variable domain in full, with the rest retrieved from reference TRBV7-2 and TRBJ2-1, is GAGVSQSPSNKVTEKGKDVELRCDPISGHTALYWYRQSLGQGLEFLIYFQGNSAPDKSGLPSDRFSAERTGGSVSTLTIQRTQQEDSAVYLCASSLASAGGPAYNEQFFGPGTRLTVL.

V and J are TRBV6-5 and TRBJ1-2, with D possibly being TRBD1 (5 bases). This CDR3 comprises 12 residues. V was shortened by 7 bases and J by 2 bases, with 8 bases between the two germline ends. Germline V gene sequence: CDR1 MNHEY, CDR2 SVGAGI. CDR3: CASTRGNYGYTF. The CDR3 DNA sequence: TGTGCCAGCACCCGGGGGAACTATGGCTACACCTTC.

The chain combines TRBV9 with TRBJ2-1; D possibly corresponds to TRBD2 (6 bases). V was clipped by 0 bases and J by 1 base, with 14 bases between them. Germline CDR1 and CDR2: SGDLS and YYNGEE. The CDR3 length is 17 residues. Here the CDR3 DNA reads TGTGCCAGCAGCGTAGGGAGCGGGCCGTTTTCCTACAATGAGCAGTTCTTC. Protein: CASSVGSGPFSYNEQFF.

The chain has TRBV6-6 and TRBJ2-3, with D possibly matching TRBD2 (6 bases). Per germline, CDR1 MNHNY and CDR2 SVGAGI (reference sequence). CDR3 length equals 13 residues. V shed 10 bases and J shed 0 bases, with 11 bases lying between them. CDR3 sequence: CATGDRSTDTQYF. In DNA form, the CDR3 reads TGTGCCACGGGGGACCGTAGCACAGATACGCAGTATTTT.

This sequence joins TRBV7-8 and TRBJ1-2; weak D call: TRBD1 (5 bases). This CDR3 region has 16 residues. Germline V gene lookup returns CDR1 SGHVS and CDR2 FQNEAQ. Trimming took 1 base from V and 4 from J, leaving 16 bases between them. The CDR3 loop reads CASSLDAEGRVYGYTF. CDR3 in DNA: TGTGCCAGCAGCTTAGATGCCGAGGGACGGGTCTATGGCTACACCTTC.